Following are 5 T cell receptor beta chains from one sample sequenced in a study of STAT5B mutations in CD4+ large granular lymphocyte leukemia. TCRdb's copy holds only in-frame clones and misses some; the assay was immunoSEQ multiplex PCR. This table has about 25,000 clones, 81% appearing once. Sequencing used CD4+ T cells from blood buffy coats. The receptors stem from a human donor in good health.

The chain has TRBV5-4 and TRBJ2-4; TRBD1 might be the D (5 bases). CDR3 size: 13 residues. Germline CDR1 reads SGHNT; CDR2 reads YYREEE (reference sequence). Trimming shortened V by 2 bases and J by 6 bases, and 9 bases separated the two germline ends. The CDR3 here is CASSLEGANIQYF. The CDR3 nucleotides read TGTGCCAGCAGCTTAGAAGGGGCAAACATTCAGTACTTC. The variable domain in full, completed from reference TRBV5-4 and TRBJ2-4, reads ETGVTQSPTHLIKTRGQQVTLRCSSQSGHNTVSWYQQALGQGPQFIFQYYREEENGRGNFPPRFSGLQFPNYSSELNVNALELDDSALYLCASSLEGANIQYFGAGTRLSVL.

The V call is TRBV28, the J call TRBJ2-7; a weak D match, TRBD2 (5 bases). CDR1 is MDHEN and CDR2 is SYDVKM in the germline V gene. V lost 4 bases and J lost 2, with 24 bases in between. The CDR3 length is 18 residues. CDR3 in amino acids: CASSSFPGLFGNAYEQYV. The CDR3 DNA is TGTGCCAGCAGTTCCTTCCCCGGACTCTTCGGTAACGCCTACGAGCAGTACGTC.

CDR3 DNA sequence: TGCGCCAGCAGCTTGAGCACGCGGGGCTACACCTTC. The encoded protein is CASSLSTRGYTF. The chain is built from TRBV5-1 and TRBJ1-2; no firm D call. Per the germline V gene, CDR1 is SGHRS and CDR2 is YFSETQ. The CDR3 is 12 residues long. Trimming shortened V by 1 base and J by 8 bases, and 9 bases separated the two germline ends.

This chain connects TRBV6-6 to TRBJ1-5, with 9 bases fitting TRBD1. Germline trimming cut 5 bases from V and 4 bases from J; bases unmatched to any gene: 9. The germline V gene has CDR1 MNHNY and CDR2 SVGAGI (reference sequence). The CDR3 totals 16 residues. Here the CDR3 reads CASSAAAGQGNQPQHF. The CDR3, as DNA: TGTGCCAGCAGTGCGGCCGCGGGACAGGGAAATCAGCCCCAGCATTTT.

This chain connects TRBV27 to TRBJ2-5; D remains ambiguous. The V end was cut by 4 bases, the J end by 1 base, with 10 bases between. The CDR3 contains 14 residues. Germline V gene lookup returns CDR1 MNHEY and CDR2 SMNVEV (reference sequence). The CDR3 DNA reads TGTGCCAGCAGTTCCCAATACCCCCAAGAGACCCAGTACTTC. Translation gives CASSSQYPQETQYF.